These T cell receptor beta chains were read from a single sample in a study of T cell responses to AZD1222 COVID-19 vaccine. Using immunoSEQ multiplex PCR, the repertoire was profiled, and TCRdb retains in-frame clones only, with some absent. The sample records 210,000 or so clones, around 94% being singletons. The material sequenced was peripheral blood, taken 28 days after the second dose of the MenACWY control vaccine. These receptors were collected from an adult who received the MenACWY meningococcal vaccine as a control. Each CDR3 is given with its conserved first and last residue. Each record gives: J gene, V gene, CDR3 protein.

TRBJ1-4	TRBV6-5	CASSYGGGNPGKLFF
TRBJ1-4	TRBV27	CASKPLQGWDEKLFF
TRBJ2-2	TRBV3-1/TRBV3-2	CASSQHGSGRSGELFF
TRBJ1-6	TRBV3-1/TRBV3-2	CASSLRTGSGSSPLHF
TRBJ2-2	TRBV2	CASRLLASNTGELFF
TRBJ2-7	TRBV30	CAWSVLGGESYEQYF
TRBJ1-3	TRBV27	CASSLPGNTIYF
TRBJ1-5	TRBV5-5	CASSLSGQPQHF
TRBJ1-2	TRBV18	CASSPGGDGYTF
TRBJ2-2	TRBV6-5	CASNIQGTNTGELFF
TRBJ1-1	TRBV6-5	CANEDRGGTEAFF
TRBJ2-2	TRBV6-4	CASSAGRVFTGELFF
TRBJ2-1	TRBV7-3	CASSSGQGARGEQFF
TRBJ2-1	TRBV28	CASSFSTSGTYNEQFF
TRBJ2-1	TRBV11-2	CASSLDPSSYNEQFF
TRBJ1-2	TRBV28	CASSPTNRDRRGGYTF
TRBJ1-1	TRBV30	CAWDVTGGTEAFF
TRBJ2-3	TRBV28	CGSRTGGPDTQYF
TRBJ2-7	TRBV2	CASSDRTATYEQYF
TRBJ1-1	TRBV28	CASSLKPGESPEAFF
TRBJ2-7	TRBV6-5	CASSYSVGGATYEQYF
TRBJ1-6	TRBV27	CASMPGTGFSPLHF
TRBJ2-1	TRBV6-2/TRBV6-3	CASSYGLAGSGEQFF
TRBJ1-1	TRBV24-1	CATSDWDNTEAFF
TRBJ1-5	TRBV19	CASTPGNQPQHF
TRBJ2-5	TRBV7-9	CASVEGFETQYF
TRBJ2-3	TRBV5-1	CASSWWTTTTDTQYF
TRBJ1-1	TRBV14	CASGAGVTTEAFF
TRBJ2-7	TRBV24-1	CATSELGDRLSSYEQYF
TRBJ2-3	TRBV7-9	CASSPGRGEDTQYF
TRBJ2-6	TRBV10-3	CATLSGQGSGANVLTF
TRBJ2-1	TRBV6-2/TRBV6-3	CASSYLAGGQNEQFF
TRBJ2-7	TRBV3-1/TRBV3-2	CASSQDPGLAYEQYF
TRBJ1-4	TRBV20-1	CSASTEGLANEKLFF
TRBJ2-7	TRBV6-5	CATGAPLGYEQYF
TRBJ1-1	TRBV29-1	CSAGNRNTEAFF
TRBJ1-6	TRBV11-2	CASSSQNTYNSPLHF
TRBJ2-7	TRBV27	CASRIQGSSYEQYF
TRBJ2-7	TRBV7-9	CASSLFTSVGSYEQYF
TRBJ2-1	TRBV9	CASSVSRGVRPDYNEQFF